Presented here are 9 T cell receptor beta chains from one specimen sequenced in a study of blood T cell repertoires in COVID-19. Method: immunoSEQ multiplex PCR; TCRdb's copy keeps in-frame clones and lacks some. The table shows about 190,000 clones, with around nine tenths occurring only once. Material: peripheral blood. The receptors were sampled from a woman aged 35 to 49 who had recovered from COVID-19.

This chain links TRBV18 with TRBJ1-5; D is undetermined. Trimming cost V 5 bases and J 2 bases, with 16 bases left between them. CDR1 is KGHSH, CDR2 LQKENI, per germline. CDR3 length equals 16 residues. The CDR3 loop is CASSLEGASGNQPQHF. CDR3 sequence (DNA): TGTGCCAGCTCATTGGAGGGAGCCTCTGGCAATCAGCCCCAGCATTTT. The full variable domain, rest sourced from reference TRBV18 and TRBJ1-5, is NAGVMQNPRHLVRRRGQEARLRCSPMKGHSHVYWYRQLPEEGLKFMVYLQKENIIDESGMPKERFSAEFPKEGPSILRIQQVVRGDSAAYFCASSLEGASGNQPQHFGDGTRLSIL.

This chain connects TRBV9 to TRBJ1-2, with 8 bases that match TRBD1. V was clipped by 3 bases and J by 0 bases; unmatched bases: 1. Looked up from germline, CDR1 is SGDLS and CDR2 is YYNGEE. The CDR3 spans 14 residues. Here the CDR3 DNA reads TGTGCCAGCAGCGCAGGGGGCACTAACTATGGCTACACCTTC. Its translation: CASSAGGTNYGYTF.

This clone showed up just once. The chain is built from TRBV15 and TRBJ2-5; 10 bases match TRBD1. Germline-derived CDR1 and CDR2 are LNHNV and YYDKDF (reference sequence). The CDR3 covers 15 residues. Trimming took 3 bases from V and 2 from J; bases not matched to a gene: 3. CDR3 DNA sequence: TGTGCCACCAGCAGGCGGACAGGGGGACAAGAGACCCAGTACTTC. This encodes CATSRRTGGQETQYF.

The CDR3 DNA reads TGTGCCATCAGCGGGGGCTACGAGCAGTACTTC. Encoded protein: CAISGGYEQYF. This chain links TRBV6-5 with TRBJ2-7; 8 nucleotides match TRBD2. With 10 bases clipped from V and 3 bases from J, the junction kept 2 bases outside the gene matches. Germline V CDR1 and CDR2: MNHEY, SVGAGI. This CDR3 is built from 11 residues.

V and J are TRBV6-5 and TRBJ1-2, with D possibly TRBD1 on 6 matching bases. Trimming took off 6 bases at V and 0 bases at J, with 8 bases between the two ends. Germline V CDR1 and CDR2: MNHEY, SVGAGI. The CDR3 extends over 13 amino acids. CDR3 residues: CASSEGANYGYTF. As DNA, the CDR3 is TGTGCCAGCAGCGAGGGGGCTAACTATGGCTACACCTTC.

This clone was detected a few times. V usage is TRBV25-1 and J usage is TRBJ2-1; 9 nucleotides align to TRBD1. Germline-derived CDR1 and CDR2 are MGHDK and SYGVNS. V lost 1 base to trimming and J lost 6 bases; unmatched junction nucleotides: 4. This CDR3 has 15 amino acids. The CDR3 sequence is CASSESLTGGNEQFF. CDR3 sequence (DNA): TGTGCCAGCAGTGAATCCTTGACAGGGGGCAATGAGCAGTTCTTC.

This chain joins TRBV7-2 and TRBJ2-3; D uncertain. The CDR3 is made up of 16 amino acids. With 5 bases removed from V and 4 bases from J, the gap between germline ends came to 19 bases. CDR1 is SGHTA, CDR2 FQGNSA, per germline. The CDR3 DNA reads TGTGCCAGCAGCCCCCCTGTTTTCCCTTTTGCAGATACGCAGTATTTT. Its translation: CASSPPVFPFADTQYF. Supplemented by reference TRBV7-2 and TRBJ2-3, the full variable domain reads GAGVSQSPSNKVTEKGKDVELRCDPISGHTALYWYRQSLGQGLEFLIYFQGNSAPDKSGLPSDRFSAERTGGSVSTLTIQRTQQEDSAVYLCASSPPVFPFADTQYFGPGTRLTVL.

The rearrangement uses TRBV6-4 and TRBJ2-3; tentative D call: TRBD1 (6 bases). Trimming shortened V by 3 bases and J by 2 bases, and 12 bases separated the two germline ends. The CDR3 extends over 15 amino acids. Germline lookup yields CDR1 MRHNA and CDR2 SNTAGT. The CDR3: CASSESQGITDTQYF. The CDR3 DNA reads as TGTGCCAGCAGTGAAAGCCAGGGGATCACAGATACGCAGTATTTT.

The genes are TRBV5-1 and TRBJ2-7; 12 bases map to TRBD2. V shed 3 bases and J 3 bases; nucleotides not matched to a gene: 4. This CDR3 comprises 15 residues. Germline-derived CDR1 and CDR2 are SGHRS and YFSETQ. As DNA, the CDR3 is TGCGCCAGCAGCTCGACTAGCGGGAGTATCTACGAGCAGTACTTC. Translating it yields CASSSTSGSIYEQYF.